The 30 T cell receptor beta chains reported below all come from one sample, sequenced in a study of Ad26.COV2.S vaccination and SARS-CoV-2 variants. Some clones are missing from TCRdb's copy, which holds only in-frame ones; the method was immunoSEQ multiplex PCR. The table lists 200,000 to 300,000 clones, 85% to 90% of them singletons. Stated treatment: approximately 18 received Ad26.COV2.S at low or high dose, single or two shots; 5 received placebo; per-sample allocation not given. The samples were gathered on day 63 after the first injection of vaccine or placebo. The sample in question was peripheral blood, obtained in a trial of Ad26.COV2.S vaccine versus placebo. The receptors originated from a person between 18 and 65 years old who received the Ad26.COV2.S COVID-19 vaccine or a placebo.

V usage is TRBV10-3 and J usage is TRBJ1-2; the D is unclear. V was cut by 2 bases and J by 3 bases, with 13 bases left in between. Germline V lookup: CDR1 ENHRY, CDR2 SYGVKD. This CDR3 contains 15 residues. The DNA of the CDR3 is TGTGCCATCAGTGAGGGGATGGGGATTGACTATGGCTACACCTTC. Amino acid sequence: CAISEGMGIDYGYTF.

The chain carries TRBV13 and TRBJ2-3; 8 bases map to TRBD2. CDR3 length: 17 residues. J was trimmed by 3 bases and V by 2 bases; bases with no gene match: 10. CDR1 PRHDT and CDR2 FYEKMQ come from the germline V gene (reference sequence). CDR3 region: CASSLKPGLDGTDTQYF. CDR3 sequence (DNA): TGTGCCAGCAGCTTAAAACCGGGACTAGATGGGACAGATACGCAGTATTTT.

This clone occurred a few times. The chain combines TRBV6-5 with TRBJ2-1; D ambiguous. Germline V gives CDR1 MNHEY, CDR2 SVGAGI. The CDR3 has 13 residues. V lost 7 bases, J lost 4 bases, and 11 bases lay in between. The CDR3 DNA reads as TGTGCCAGCAAACGAATCGAGTACAATGAGCAGTTCTTC. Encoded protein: CASKRIEYNEQFF.

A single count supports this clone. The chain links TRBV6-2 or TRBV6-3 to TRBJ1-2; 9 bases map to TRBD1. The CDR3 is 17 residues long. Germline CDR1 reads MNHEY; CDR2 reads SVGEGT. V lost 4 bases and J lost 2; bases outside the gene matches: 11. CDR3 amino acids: CASSFAGTGSRNYGYTF. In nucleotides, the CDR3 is TGTGCCAGCAGTTTCGCCGGGACAGGGTCTAGGAACTATGGCTACACCTTC.

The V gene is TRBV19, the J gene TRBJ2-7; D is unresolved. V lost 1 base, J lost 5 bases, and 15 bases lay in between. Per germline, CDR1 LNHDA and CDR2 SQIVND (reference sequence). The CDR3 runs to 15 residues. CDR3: CASSIGVRIIDEQYF. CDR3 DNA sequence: TGTGCCAGTAGTATAGGAGTCCGTATTATCGACGAGCAGTACTTC. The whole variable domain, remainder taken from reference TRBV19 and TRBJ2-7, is DGGITQSPKYLFRKEGQNVTLSCEQNLNHDAMYWYRQDPGQGLRLIYYSQIVNDFQKGDIAEGYSVSREKKESFPLTVTSAQKNPTAFYLCASSIGVRIIDEQYFGPGTRLTVT.

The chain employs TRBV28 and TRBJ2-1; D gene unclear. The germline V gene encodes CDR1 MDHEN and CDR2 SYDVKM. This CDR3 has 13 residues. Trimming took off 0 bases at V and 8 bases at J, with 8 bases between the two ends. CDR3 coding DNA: TGTGCCAGCAGTTTATGGGGTGGAGATGAGCAGTTCTTC. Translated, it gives CASSLWGGDEQFF.

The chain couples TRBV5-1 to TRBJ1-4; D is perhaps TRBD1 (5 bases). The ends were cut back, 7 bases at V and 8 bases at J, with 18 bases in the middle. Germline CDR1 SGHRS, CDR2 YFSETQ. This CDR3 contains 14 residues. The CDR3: CASAPQGGSEKLFF. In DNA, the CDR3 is TGCGCCAGCGCCCCCCAGGGAGGTTCAGAAAAACTGTTTTTT. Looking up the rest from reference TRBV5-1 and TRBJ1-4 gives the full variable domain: KAGVTQTPRYLIKTRGQQVTLSCSPISGHRSVSWYQQTPGQGLQFLFEYFSETQRNKGNFPGRFSGRQFSNSRSEMNVSTLELGDSALYLCASAPQGGSEKLFFGSGTQLSVL.

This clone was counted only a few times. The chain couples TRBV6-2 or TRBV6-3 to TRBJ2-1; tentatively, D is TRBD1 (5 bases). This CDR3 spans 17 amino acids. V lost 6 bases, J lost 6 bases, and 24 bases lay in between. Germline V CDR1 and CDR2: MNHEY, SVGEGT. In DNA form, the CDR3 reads TGTGCCAGCAGCTCTAAGCTGAGCAGGGCCCTCGGCAATGAGCAGTTCTTC. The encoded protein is CASSSKLSRALGNEQFF.

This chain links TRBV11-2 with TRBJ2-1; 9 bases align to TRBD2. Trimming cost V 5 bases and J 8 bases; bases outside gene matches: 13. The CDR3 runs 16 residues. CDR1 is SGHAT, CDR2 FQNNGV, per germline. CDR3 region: CASSAFAGGKRDEQFF. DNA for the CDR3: TGTGCCAGCAGCGCCTTTGCGGGAGGGAAACGGGATGAGCAGTTCTTC. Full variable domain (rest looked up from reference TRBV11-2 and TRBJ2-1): EAGVAQSPRYKIIEKRQSVAFWCNPISGHATLYWYQQILGQGPKLLIQFQNNGVVDDSQLPKDRFSAERLKGVDSTLKIQPAKLEDSAVYLCASSAFAGGKRDEQFFGPGTRLTVL.

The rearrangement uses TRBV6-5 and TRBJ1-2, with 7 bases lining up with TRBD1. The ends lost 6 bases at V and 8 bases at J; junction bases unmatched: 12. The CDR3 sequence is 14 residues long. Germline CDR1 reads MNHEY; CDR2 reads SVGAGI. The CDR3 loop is CASRRTGGAWGYTF. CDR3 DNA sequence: TGTGCCAGCAGGAGGACAGGCGGAGCTTGGGGCTACACCTTC.

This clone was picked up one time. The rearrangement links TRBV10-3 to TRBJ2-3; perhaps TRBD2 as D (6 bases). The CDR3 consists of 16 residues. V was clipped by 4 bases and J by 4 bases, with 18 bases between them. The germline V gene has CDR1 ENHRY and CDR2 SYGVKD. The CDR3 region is CAISAGVGAGPDTQYF. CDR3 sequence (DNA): TGTGCCATCAGTGCCGGGGTGGGAGCGGGTCCAGATACGCAGTATTTT.

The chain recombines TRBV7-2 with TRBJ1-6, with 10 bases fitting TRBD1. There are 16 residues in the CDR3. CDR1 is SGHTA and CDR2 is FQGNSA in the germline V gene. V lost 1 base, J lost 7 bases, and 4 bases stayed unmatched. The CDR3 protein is CASSLGLDRGNSPLHF. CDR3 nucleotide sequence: TGTGCCAGCAGCTTAGGTTTGGACAGGGGGAATTCACCCCTCCACTTT.

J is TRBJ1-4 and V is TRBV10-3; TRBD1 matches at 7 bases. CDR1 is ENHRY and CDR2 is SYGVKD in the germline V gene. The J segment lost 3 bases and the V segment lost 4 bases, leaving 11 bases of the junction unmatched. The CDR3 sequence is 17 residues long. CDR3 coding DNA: TGTGCCATCAGTGGACAGGGAAAGAGTGGGGCTAATGAAAAACTGTTTTTT. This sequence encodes CAISGQGKSGANEKLFF.

CDR3 residues: CASSLIGLAFDEQFF. CDR3 nucleotides: TGTGCCAGCAGCCTTATAGGACTAGCGTTCGATGAGCAGTTCTTC. This rearrangement joins TRBV9 to TRBJ2-1; 9 bases are shared with TRBD2. The CDR3 contains 15 residues. Trimming cost V 4 bases and J 8 bases; bases outside gene matches: 10. Germline V lookup: CDR1 SGDLS, CDR2 YYNGEE.

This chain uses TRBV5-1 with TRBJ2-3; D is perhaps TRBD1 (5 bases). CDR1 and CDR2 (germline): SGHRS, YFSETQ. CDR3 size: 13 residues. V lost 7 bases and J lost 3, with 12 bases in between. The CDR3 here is CASVGVRTDTQYF. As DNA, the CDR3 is TGCGCCAGCGTAGGGGTGCGGACAGATACGCAGTATTTT.

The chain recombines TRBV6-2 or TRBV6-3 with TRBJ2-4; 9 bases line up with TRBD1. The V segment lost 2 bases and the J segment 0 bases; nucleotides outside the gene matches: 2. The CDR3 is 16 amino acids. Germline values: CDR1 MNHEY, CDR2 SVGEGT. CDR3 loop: CASSYRTGVAKNIQYF. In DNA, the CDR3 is TGTGCCAGCAGTTACCGGACAGGGGTAGCCAAAAACATTCAGTACTTC.

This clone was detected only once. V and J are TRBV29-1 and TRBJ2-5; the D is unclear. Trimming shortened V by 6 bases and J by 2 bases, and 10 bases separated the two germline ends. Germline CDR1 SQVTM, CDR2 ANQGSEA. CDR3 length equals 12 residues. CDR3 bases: TGCAGCGTCTCTCATCAACAAGAGACCCAGTACTTC. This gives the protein CSVSHQQETQYF. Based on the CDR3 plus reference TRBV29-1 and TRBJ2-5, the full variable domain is SAVISQKPSRDICQRGTSLTIQCQVDSQVTMMFWYRQQPGQSLTLIATANQGSEATYESGFVIDKFPISRPNLTFSTLTVSNMSPEDSSIYLCSVSHQQETQYFGPGTRLLVL.

The CDR3 DNA reads as TGCGCCAGCAGCCTGGGACTAGCGTCTGTTGGCACAGATACGCAGTATTTT. This sequence encodes CASSLGLASVGTDTQYF. The chain recombines TRBV5-1 with TRBJ2-3, with 10 bases aligning to TRBD2. This CDR3 region has 17 residues. The V gene's germline CDR1 is SGHRS and CDR2 YFSETQ. After removal of 4 bases from V and 1 base from J, the junction contained 9 bases not matched to a gene.

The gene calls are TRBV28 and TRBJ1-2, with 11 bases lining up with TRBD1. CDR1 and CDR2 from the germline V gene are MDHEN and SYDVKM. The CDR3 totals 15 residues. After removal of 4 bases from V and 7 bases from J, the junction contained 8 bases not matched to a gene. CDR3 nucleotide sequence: TGTGCCAGCAGTTCGTTGGACAGGGGGCTCTCTGGCTACACCTTC. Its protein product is CASSSLDRGLSGYTF.

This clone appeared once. CDR3 in amino acids: CASKNSGGTDTQYF. The DNA of the CDR3 is TGTGCCAGTAAGAATAGCGGGGGCACAGATACGCAGTATTTT. The V call is TRBV19, the J call TRBJ2-3, with 8 bases that match TRBD2. The CDR3 is made up of 14 amino acids. In germline, CDR1 is LNHDA, CDR2 SQIVND (reference sequence). V dropped 7 bases and J dropped 1; count of bases not matched to a gene: 4. The full variable domain, rest sourced from reference TRBV19 and TRBJ2-3, is DGGITQSPKYLFRKEGQNVTLSCEQNLNHDAMYWYRQDPGQGLRLIYYSQIVNDFQKGDIAEGYSVSREKKESFPLTVTSAQKNPTAFYLCASKNSGGTDTQYFGPGTRLTVL.

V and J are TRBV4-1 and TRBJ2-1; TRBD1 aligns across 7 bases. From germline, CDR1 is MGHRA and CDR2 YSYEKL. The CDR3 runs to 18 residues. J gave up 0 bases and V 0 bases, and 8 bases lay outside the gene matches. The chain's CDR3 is CASSQDLQGYGSYNEQFF. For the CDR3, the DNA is TGCGCCAGCAGCCAAGATTTACAGGGGTACGGCTCCTACAATGAGCAGTTCTTC.

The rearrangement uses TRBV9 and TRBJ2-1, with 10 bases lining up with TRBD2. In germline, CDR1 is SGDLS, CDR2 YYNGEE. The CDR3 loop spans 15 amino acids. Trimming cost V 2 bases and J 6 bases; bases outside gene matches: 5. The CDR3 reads CASSVSGGPSNEQFF. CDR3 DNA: TGTGCCAGCAGCGTTAGCGGGGGGCCTTCCAATGAGCAGTTCTTC.

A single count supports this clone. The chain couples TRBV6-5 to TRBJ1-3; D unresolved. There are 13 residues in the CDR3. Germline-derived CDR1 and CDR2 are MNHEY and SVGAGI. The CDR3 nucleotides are TGTCCTCAGCCGTACGGGTCTGGAAACACCATATATTTT. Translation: CPQPYGSGNTIYF.

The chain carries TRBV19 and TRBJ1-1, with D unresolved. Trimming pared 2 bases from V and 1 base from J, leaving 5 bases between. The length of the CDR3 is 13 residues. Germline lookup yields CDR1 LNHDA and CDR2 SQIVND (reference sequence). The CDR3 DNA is TGTGCCAGTAGTATATTCGGGAACACTGAAGCTTTCTTT. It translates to CASSIFGNTEAFF.

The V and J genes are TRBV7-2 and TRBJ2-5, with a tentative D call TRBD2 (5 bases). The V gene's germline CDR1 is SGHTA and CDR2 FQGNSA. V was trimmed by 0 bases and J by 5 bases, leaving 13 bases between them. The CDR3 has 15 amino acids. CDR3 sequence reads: CASSLAPHTGETQYF. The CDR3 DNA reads TGTGCCAGCAGCTTAGCGCCCCACACGGGGGAGACCCAGTACTTC.

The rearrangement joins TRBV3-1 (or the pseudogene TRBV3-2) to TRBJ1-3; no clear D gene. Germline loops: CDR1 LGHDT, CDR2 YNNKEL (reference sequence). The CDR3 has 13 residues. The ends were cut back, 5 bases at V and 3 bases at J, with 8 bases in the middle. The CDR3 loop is CASSSLSGNTIYF. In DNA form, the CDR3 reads TGTGCCAGCAGCAGCCTGAGTGGAAACACCATATATTTT.

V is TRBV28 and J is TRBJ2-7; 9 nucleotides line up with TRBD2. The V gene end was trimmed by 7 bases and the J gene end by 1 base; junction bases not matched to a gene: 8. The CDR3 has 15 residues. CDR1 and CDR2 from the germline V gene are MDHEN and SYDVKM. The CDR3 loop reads CASNRAGGTSYEQYF. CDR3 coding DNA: TGTGCCAGCAACCGGGCGGGAGGGACTTCCTACGAGCAGTACTTC.

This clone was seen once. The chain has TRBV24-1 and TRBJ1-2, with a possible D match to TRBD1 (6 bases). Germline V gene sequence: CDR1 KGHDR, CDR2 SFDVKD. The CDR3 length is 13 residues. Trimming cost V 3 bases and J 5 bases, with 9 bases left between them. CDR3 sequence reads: CATSDGQFYGYTF. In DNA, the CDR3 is TGTGCCACCAGTGATGGACAGTTTTATGGCTACACCTTC.

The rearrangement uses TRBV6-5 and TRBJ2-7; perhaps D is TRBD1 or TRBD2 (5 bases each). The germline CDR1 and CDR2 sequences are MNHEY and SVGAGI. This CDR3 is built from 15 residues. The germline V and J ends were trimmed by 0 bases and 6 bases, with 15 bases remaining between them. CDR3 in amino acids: CASSYSGTSASEQYF. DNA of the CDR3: TGTGCCAGCAGTTACTCGGGGACGTCGGCGAGCGAGCAGTACTTC.

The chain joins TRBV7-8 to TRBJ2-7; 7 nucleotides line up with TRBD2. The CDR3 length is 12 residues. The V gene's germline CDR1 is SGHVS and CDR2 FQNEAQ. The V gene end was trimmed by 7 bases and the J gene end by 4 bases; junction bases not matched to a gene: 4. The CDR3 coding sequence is TGTGCCAGCACCCGGGGGGAATACGAGCAGTACTTC. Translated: CASTRGEYEQYF.